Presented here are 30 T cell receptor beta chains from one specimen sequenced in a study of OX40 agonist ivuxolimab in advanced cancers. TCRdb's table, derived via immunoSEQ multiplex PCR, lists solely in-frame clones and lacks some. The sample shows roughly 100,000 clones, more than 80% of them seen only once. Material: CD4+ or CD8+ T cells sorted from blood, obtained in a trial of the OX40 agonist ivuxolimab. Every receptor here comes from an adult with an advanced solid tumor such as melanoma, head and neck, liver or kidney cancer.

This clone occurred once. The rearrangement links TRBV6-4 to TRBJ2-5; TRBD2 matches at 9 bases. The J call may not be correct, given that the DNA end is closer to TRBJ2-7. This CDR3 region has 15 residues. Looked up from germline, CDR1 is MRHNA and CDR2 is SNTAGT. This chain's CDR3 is CASSENSGSSYEQYF. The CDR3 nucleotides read TGTGCCAGCAGTGAAAATAGCGGGAGCTCCTACGAGCAGTACTTC.

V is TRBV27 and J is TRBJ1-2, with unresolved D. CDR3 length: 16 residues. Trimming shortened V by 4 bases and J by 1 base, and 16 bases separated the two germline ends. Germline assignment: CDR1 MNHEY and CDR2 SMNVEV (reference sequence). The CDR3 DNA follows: TGTGCCAGCAGTTCATCCGGGAATCTGATTAACTATGGCTACACCTTC. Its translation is CASSSSGNLINYGYTF.

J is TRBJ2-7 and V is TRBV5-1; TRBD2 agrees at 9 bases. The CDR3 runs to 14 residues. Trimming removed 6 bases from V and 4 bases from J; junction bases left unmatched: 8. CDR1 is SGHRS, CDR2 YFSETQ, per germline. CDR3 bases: TGCGCCAGCATCCTTAGCGGGAGTCCGTACGAGCAGTACTTC. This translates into CASILSGSPYEQYF.

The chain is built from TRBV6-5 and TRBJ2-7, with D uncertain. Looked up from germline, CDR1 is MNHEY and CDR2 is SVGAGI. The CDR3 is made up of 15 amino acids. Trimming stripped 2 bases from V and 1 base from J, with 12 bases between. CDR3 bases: TGTGCCAGCAGTTACGTAGGCATCCAGTCCTACGAGCAGTACTTC. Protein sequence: CASSYVGIQSYEQYF.

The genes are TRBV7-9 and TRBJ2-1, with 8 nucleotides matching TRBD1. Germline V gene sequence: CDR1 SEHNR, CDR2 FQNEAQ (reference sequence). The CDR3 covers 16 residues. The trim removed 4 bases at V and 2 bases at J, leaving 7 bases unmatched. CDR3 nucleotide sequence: TGTGCCAGCAGCTCACAGGGGGTTGGGCCCTACAATGAGCAGTTCTTC. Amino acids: CASSSQGVGPYNEQFF.

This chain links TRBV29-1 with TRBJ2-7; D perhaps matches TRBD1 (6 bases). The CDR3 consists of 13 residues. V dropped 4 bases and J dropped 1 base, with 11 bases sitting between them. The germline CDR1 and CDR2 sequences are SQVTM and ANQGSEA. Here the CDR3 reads CSVVRDISYEQYF. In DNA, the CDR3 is TGCAGCGTTGTACGGGACATTTCCTACGAGCAGTACTTC.

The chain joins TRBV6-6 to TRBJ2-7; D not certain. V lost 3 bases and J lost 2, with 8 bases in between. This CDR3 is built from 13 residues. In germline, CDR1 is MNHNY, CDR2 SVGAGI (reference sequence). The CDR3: CASSYPAAYEQYF. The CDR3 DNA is TGTGCCAGCAGTTATCCAGCAGCCTACGAGCAGTACTTC.

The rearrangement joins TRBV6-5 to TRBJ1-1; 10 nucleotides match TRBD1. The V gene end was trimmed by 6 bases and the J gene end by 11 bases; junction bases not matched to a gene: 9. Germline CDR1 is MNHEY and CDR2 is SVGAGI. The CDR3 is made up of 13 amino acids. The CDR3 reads CASRPGQGTRAFF. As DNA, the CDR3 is TGTGCCAGCAGGCCGGGACAGGGGACTCGGGCTTTCTTT.

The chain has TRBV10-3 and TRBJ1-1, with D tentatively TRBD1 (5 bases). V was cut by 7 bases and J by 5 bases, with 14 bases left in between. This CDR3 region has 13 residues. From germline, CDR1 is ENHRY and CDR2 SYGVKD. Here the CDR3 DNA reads TGTGCCATCAATCGGCCGGGGGGGACTGAAGCTTTCTTT. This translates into CAINRPGGTEAFF.

CDR3 protein: CASSPQTGSDTEAFF. CDR3 sequence (DNA): TGTGCCAGCTCACCGCAGACAGGGAGCGACACTGAAGCTTTCTTT. The chain carries TRBV18 and TRBJ1-1, with TRBD1 matching 7 bases. Germline V lookup: CDR1 KGHSH, CDR2 LQKENI. The CDR3 runs 15 residues. V dropped 3 bases and J dropped 3; count of bases not matched to a gene: 7.

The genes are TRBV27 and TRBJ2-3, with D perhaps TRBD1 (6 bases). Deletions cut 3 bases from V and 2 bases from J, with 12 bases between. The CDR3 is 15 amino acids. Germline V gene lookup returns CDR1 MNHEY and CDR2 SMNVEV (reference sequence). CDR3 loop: CASSFYGQTTDTQYF. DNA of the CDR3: TGTGCCAGCAGTTTCTACGGACAGACCACAGATACGCAGTATTTT.

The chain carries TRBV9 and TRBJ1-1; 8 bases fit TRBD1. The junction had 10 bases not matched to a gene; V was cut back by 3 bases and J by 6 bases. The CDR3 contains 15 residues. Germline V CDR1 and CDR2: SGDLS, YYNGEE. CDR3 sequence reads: CASSDQGAISAEAFF. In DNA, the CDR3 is TGTGCCAGCAGCGACCAGGGGGCGATTTCGGCTGAAGCTTTCTTT.

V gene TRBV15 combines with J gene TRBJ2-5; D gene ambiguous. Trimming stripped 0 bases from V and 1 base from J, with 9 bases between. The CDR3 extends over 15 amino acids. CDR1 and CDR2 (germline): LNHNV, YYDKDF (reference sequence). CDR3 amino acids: CATSRDEAVQETQYF. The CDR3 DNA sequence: TGTGCCACCAGCAGAGATGAGGCAGTCCAAGAGACCCAGTACTTC.

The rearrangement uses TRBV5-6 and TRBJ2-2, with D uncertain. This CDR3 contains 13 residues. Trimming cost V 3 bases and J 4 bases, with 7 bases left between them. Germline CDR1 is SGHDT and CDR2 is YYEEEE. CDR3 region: CASSWDTTGELFF. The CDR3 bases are TGTGCCAGCAGCTGGGATACCACCGGGGAGCTGTTTTTT.

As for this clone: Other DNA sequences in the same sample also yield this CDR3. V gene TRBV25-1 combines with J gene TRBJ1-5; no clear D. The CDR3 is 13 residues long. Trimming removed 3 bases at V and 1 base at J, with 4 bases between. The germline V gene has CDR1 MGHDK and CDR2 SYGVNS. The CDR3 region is CASSEGSNQPQHF. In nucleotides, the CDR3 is TGTGCCAGCAGTGAGGGAAGCAATCAGCCCCAGCATTTT.

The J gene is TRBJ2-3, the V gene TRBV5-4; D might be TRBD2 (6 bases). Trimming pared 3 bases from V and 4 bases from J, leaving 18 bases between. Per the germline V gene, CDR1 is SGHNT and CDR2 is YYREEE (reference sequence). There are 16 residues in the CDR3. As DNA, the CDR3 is TGTGCCAGCAGCTCCCCGGACGGGGGAGGCTCAGATACGCAGTATTTT. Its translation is CASSSPDGGGSDTQYF.

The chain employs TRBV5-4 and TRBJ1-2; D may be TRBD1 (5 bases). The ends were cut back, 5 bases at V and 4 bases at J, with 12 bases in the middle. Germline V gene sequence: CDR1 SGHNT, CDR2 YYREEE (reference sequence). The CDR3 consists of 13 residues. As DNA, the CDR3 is TGTGCCAGCAGAAACGACAGTCTCTATGGCTACACCTTC. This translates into CASRNDSLYGYTF.

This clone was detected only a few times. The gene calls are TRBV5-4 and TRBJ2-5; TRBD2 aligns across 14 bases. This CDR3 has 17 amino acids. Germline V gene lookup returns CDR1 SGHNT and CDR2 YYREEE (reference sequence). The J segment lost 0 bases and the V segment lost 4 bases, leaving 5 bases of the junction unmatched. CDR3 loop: CASSPGLAGGHQETQYF. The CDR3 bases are TGTGCCAGCAGCCCCGGACTAGCGGGAGGCCACCAAGAGACCCAGTACTTC.

The DNA for the CDR3 is TGTGCCAGCAGCACGGAAGTCTCTGGAAACACCATATATTTT. It codes for CASSTEVSGNTIYF. This chain joins TRBV7-2 and TRBJ1-3; no clear D. The length of the CDR3 is 14 residues. CDR1 and CDR2 from the germline V gene are SGHTA and FQGNSA. V gave up 5 bases and J gave up 0 bases, with 8 bases separating them.

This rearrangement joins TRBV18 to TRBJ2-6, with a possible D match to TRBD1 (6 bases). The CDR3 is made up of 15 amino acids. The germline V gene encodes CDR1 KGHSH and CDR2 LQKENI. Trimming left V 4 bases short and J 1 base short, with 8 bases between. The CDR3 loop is CASSLGQSGANVLTF. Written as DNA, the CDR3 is TGTGCCAGCTCACTAGGACAGTCTGGGGCCAACGTCCTGACTTTC.

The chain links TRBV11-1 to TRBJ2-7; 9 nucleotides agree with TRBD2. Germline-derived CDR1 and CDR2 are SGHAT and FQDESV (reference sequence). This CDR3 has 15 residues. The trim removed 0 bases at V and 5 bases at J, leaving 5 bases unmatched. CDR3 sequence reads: CASSLARAGGDEQYF. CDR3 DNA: TGTGCCAGCAGCTTAGCGAGAGCGGGAGGTGACGAGCAGTACTTC.

DNA for the CDR3: TGTGCCAGCAGTGATGGCAGTTTCTCGGCCTACGAGCAGTACTTC. It yields the protein CASSDGSFSAYEQYF. The gene calls are TRBV2 and TRBJ2-7, with no clear D. Trimming removed 3 bases from V and 2 bases from J, with 14 bases in between. Germline CDR1 is SNHLY and CDR2 is FYNNEI. This CDR3 comprises 15 residues.

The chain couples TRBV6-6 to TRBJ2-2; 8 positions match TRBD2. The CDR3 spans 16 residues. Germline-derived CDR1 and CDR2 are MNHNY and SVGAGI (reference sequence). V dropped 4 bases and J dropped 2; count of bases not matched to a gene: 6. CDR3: CASSFELAVNTGELFF. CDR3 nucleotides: TGTGCCAGCAGTTTCGAACTAGCGGTCAACACCGGGGAGCTGTTTTTT.

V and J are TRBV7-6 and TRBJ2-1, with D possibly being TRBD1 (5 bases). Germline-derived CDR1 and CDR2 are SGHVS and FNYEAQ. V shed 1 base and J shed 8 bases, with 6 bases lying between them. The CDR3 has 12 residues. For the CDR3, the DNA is TGTGCCAGCAGCTTAGGGGGCGATGAGCAGTTCTTC. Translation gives CASSLGGDEQFF.

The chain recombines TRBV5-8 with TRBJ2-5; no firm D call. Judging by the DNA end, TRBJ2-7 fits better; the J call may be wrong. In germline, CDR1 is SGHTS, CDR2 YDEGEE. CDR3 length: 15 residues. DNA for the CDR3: TGTGCCAGCAGCTTGGCCGACGGGCCCTCCTACGAGCAGTACTTC. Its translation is CASSLADGPSYEQYF.

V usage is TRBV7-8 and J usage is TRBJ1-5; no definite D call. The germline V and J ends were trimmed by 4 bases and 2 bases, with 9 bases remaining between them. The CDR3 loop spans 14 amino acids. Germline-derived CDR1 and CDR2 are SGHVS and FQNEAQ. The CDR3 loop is CASSWGGRNQPQHF. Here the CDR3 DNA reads TGTGCCAGCAGCTGGGGAGGGCGCAATCAGCCCCAGCATTTT.

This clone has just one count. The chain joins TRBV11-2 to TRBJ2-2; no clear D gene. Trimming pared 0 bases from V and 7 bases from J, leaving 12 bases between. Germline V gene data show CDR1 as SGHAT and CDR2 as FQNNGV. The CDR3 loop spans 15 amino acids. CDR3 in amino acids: CASSLDIWESGELFF. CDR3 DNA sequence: TGTGCCAGCAGCTTAGATATCTGGGAAAGCGGGGAGCTGTTTTTT.

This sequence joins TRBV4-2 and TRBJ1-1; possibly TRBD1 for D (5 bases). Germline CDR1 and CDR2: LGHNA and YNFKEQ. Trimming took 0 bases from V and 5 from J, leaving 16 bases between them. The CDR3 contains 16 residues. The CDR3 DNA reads TGTGCCAGCAGCCAAGATGTGCAGGTCTGGGGGACTGAAGCTTTCTTT. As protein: CASSQDVQVWGTEAFF.

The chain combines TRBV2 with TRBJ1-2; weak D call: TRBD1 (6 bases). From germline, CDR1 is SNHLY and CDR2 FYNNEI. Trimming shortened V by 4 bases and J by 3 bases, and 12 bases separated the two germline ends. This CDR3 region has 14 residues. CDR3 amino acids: CASSGEGVHYGYTF. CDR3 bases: TGTGCCAGCAGTGGTGAGGGGGTTCACTATGGCTACACCTTC.

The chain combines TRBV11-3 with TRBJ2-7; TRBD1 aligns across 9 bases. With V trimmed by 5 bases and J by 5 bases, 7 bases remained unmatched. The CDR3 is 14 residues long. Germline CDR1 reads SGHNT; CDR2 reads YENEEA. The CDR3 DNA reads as TGTGCCAGCAGCCACGGACAGGGGTCCCACGAGCAGTACTTC. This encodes CASSHGQGSHEQYF.